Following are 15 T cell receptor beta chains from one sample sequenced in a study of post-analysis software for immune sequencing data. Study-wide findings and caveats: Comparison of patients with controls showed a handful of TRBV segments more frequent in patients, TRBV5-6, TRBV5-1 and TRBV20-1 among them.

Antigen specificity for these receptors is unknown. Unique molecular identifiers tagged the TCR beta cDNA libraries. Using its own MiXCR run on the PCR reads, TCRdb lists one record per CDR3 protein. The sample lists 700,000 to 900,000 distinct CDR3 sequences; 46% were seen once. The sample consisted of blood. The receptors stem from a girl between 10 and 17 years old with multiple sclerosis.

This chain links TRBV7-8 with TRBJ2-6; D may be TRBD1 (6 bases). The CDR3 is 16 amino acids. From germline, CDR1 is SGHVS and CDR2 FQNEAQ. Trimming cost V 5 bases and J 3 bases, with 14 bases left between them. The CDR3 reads CASSLEGVYGANVLTF. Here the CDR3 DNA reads TGTGCCAGCAGCCTAGAGGGGGTCTATGGGGCCAACGTCCTGACTTTC.

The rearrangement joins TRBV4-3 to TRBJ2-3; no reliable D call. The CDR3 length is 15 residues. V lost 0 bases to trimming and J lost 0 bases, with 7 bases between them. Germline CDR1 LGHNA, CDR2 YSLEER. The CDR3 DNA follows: TGCGCCAGCAGCCAAGATCCGGCTAGCACAGATACGCAGTATTTT. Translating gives CASSQDPASTDTQYF.

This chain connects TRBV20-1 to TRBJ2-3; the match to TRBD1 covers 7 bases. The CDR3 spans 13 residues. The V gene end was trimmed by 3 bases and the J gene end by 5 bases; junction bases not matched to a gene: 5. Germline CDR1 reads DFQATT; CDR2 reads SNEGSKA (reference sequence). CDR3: CSARGDRGDTQYF. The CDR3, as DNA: TGCAGTGCTAGGGGGGACAGAGGAGATACGCAGTATTTT.

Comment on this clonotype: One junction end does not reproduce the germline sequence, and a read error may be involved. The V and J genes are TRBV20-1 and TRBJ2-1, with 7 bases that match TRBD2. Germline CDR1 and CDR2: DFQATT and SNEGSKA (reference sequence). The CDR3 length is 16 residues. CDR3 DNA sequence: TGCAGTGCTAGAGCACCGGGACTACCAAGCTACGATGAGCAGTTCTTC. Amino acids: CSARAPGLPSYDEQFF.

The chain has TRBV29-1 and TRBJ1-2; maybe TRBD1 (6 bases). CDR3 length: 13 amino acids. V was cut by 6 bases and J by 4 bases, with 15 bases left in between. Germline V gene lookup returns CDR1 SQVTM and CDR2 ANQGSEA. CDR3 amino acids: CSVGGQETYGYTF. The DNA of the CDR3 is TGCAGCGTCGGGGGGCAGGAGACCTATGGCTACACCTTC.

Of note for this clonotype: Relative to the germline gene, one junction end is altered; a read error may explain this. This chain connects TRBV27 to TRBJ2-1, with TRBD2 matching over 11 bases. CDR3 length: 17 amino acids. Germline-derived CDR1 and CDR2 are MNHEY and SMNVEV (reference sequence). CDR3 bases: TGTGCCAGCGGTACCTATGGACTAGCGGGTATCTACTATGAGCAGTTCTTC. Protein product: CASGTYGLAGIYYEQFF.

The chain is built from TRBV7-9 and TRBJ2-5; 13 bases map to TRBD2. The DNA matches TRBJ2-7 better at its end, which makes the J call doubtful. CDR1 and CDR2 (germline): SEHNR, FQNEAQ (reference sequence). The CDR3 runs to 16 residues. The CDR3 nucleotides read TGTGCCAGCAGCTTAAAGGGGACTAGCGGGGCTTACGAGCAGTACTTC. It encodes CASSLKGTSGAYEQYF.

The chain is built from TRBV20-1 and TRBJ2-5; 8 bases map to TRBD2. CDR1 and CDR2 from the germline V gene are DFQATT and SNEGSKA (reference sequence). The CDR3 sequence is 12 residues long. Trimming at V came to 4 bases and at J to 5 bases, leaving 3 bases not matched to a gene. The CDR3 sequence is CSAKRESETQYF. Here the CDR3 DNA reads TGCAGTGCTAAGCGGGAGTCGGAGACCCAGTACTTC.

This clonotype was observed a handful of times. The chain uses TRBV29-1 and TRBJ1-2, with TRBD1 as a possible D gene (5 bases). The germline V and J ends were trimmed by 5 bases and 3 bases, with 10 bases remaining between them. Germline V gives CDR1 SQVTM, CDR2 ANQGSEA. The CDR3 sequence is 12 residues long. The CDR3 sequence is CSVSTVDYGYTF. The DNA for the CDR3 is TGCAGCGTTTCGACAGTAGACTATGGCTACACCTTC.

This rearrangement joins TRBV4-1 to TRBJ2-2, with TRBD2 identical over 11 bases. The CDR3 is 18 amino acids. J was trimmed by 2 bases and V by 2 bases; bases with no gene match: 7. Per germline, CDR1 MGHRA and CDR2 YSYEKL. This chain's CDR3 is CASSQLLAGGPNTGELFF. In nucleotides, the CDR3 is TGCGCCAGCAGCCAACTTTTAGCGGGAGGGCCTAACACCGGGGAGCTGTTTTTT.

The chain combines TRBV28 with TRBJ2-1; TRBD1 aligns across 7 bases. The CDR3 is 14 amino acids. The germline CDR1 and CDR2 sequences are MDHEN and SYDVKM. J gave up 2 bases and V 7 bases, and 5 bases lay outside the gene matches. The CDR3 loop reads CASINRGPYNEQFF. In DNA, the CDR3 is TGTGCCAGCATCAACAGGGGCCCCTACAATGAGCAGTTCTTC.

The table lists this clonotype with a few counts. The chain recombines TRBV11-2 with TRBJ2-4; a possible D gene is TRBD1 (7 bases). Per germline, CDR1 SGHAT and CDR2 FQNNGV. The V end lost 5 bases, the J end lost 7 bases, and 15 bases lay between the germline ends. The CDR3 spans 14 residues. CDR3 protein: CASSTGGGSNIQYF. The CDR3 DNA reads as TGTGCCAGCAGCACCGGAGGGGGCTCGAACATTCAGTACTTC.

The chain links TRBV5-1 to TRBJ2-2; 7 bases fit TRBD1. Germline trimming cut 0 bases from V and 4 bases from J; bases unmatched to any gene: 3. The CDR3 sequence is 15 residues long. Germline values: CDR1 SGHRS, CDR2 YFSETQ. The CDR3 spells CASSLETGRTGELFF. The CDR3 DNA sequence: TGCGCCAGCAGCTTGGAGACAGGGCGCACCGGGGAGCTGTTTTTT.

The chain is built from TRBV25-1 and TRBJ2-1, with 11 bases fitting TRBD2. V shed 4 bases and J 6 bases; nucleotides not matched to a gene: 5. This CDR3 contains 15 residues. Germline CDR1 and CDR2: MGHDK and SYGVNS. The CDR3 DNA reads TGTGCCAGCAGTGTGTCACTAGCGGGAGTCAATGAGCAGTTCTTC. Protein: CASSVSLAGVNEQFF.

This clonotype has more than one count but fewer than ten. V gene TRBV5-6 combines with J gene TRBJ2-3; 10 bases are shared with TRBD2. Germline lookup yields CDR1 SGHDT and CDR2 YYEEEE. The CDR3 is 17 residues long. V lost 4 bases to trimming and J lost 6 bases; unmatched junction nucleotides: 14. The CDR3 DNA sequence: TGTGCCAGCAGCACCCAAGGGCTAGCGGGAGTGGGCGATACGCAGTATTTT. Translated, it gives CASSTQGLAGVGDTQYF.